This TCR beta chain was recovered during a study of blood T cell repertoires in COVID-19. Profiling relied on immunoSEQ multiplex PCR, and the TCRdb table lists in-frame clones only, not all of them. The sample lists a few hundred thousand clones, roughly 87% occurring once. This clone was picked up one time. Input material: PBMCs or T cells enriched from blood (not recorded which). This clonotype was obtained from a woman in her 50s who had recovered from COVID-19.

Here the CDR3 reads CASSRGQAGVYNYGYTF. DNA for the CDR3: TGTGCCAGTAGCAGAGGACAGGCTGGGGTTTATAACTATGGCTACACCTTC. The chain has TRBV19 and TRBJ1-2; the match to TRBD1 covers 7 bases. This CDR3 has 17 residues. The V gene end was trimmed by 6 bases and the J gene end by 1 base; junction bases not matched to a gene: 14. Germline V lookup: CDR1 LNHDA, CDR2 SQIVND (reference sequence).